This TCR beta chain was sequenced for a study of monozygotic twins with inflammatory bowel disease. TCRdb re-called the 5' RACE reads and gives one entry per CDR3 protein, without DNA. Its clone listing holds over 350,000 distinct CDR3 sequences. Germline V gene lookup returns CDR1 DFQATT and CDR2 SNEGSKA (reference sequence). CDR3 length equals 15 residues. The sequenced sample consisted of blood. This chain uses TRBV20-1 with TRBJ2-7; the D call from TCRdb, TRBD1, cannot be confirmed without DNA. The TCR was taken from a human donor with ulcerative colitis or Crohn's disease, or a healthy co-twin of an affected twin (not recorded which). The CDR3 sequence: CSARDTGTYGYEQYF.